This T cell receptor (beta chain) derives from a study of blood T cell repertoires in COVID-19. Generated by immunoSEQ multiplex PCR, the TCRdb table keeps only in-frame clones and is missing some. The sample holds roughly 200,000 clones; more than 80% are singletons and the top ten take about 1.2%. Among Cohort 3 donors, those recovered had two negative PCRs, clearance, or symptom resolution. There are 15 residues in the CDR3. V lost 4 bases, J lost 4 bases, and 16 bases lay in between. Germline CDR1 SGHRS, CDR2 YFSETQ. The TCR was taken from a man aged 25 to 40 who had recovered from COVID-19. The J gene is TRBJ2-3, the V gene TRBV5-1, with D possibly matching TRBD2 (5 bases). Sequenced input: PBMCs or T cells enriched from blood (not recorded which). The DNA for the CDR3 is TGCGCCAGCAGCCTGAGGACTCCGTGCGCAGATACGCAGTATTTT. Protein: CASSLRTPCADTQYF.